Following are 20 T cell receptor beta chains from one sample sequenced in a study of T cells in Graves' hyperthyroidism and ophthalmopathy. What was amplified from RNA transcripts were TCR beta CDR3 regions. A set of HTBI primers served as the primers for a first-round RT-PCR of the TCR CDR3. TCRdb ran MiXCR on the multiplex PCR reads and lists one entry per CDR3 protein. The table records 150,000 to 200,000 distinct CDR3 sequences, more than 15% of them present only once. The sample taken for sequencing was blood. These receptors originate from a woman aged 45 to 65 with Graves' hyperthyroidism.

This clonotype was recorded many times. The rearrangement links TRBV6-2 or TRBV6-3 to TRBJ2-7; D perhaps matches TRBD2 (5 bases). The CDR3 covers 16 residues. V lost 5 bases, J lost 0 bases, and 17 bases lay in between. CDR1 and CDR2 from the germline V gene are MNHEY and SVGEGT. CDR3 amino acids: CASSTMVGRDSYEQYF. In nucleotides, the CDR3 is TGTGCCAGCAGTACGATGGTTGGGAGAGACTCCTACGAGCAGTACTTC.

This clonotype was seen repeatedly, ten times or more. This chain links TRBV19 with TRBJ1-5; a possible D gene is TRBD1 (5 bases). This CDR3 contains 14 residues. CDR1 and CDR2 (germline): LNHDA, SQIVND (reference sequence). Trimming stripped 3 bases from V and 7 bases from J, with 13 bases between. CDR3: CASSILTDRQPQHF. As DNA, the CDR3 is TGTGCCAGTAGTATCCTGACAGACCGACAGCCCCAGCATTTT.

This clonotype was counted ten times or more. This chain joins TRBV18 and TRBJ1-2; no firm D call. From germline, CDR1 is KGHSH and CDR2 LQKENI. This CDR3 spans 14 amino acids. Trimming shortened V by 3 bases and J by 1 base, and 9 bases separated the two germline ends. The CDR3 reads CASSPQKSNYGYTF. CDR3 nucleotide sequence: TGTGCCAGCTCACCCCAGAAGAGTAACTATGGCTACACCTTC.

Only a few counts were recorded for this clonotype. The chain employs TRBV7-9 and TRBJ1-3, with 8 nucleotides matching TRBD1. The trim removed 2 bases at V and 3 bases at J, leaving 6 bases unmatched. The length of the CDR3 is 16 residues. CDR1 is SEHNR, CDR2 FQNEAQ, per germline (reference sequence). CDR3 sequence (DNA): TGTGCCAGCAGCTTAACTCCTGACAGGGGTGGAAACACCATATATTTT. It yields the protein CASSLTPDRGGNTIYF.

This clonotype was observed many times. This chain joins TRBV20-1 and TRBJ1-2, with D possibly TRBD1 on 6 matching bases. V was shortened by 3 bases and J by 7 bases, with 27 bases between the two germline ends. This CDR3 comprises 17 residues. The germline V gene has CDR1 DFQATT and CDR2 SNEGSKA (reference sequence). As DNA, the CDR3 is TGCAGTGCTAGGACCGGGACACCAAAGATAATGAAGGGTGGCTACACCTTC. Translated: CSARTGTPKIMKGGYTF.

The genes are TRBV12-3 or TRBV12-4 and TRBJ2-5; tentatively, D is TRBD2 (5 bases). Trimming removed 6 bases at V and 4 bases at J, with 12 bases between. The CDR3 has 13 amino acids. CDR3 sequence reads: CASSRGGGETQYF. The CDR3 DNA is TGTGCCAGCAGCCGTGGAGGAGGAGAGACCCAGTACTTC.

There are many counts of this clonotype. This rearrangement joins TRBV11-2 to TRBJ2-1, with 10 bases identical to TRBD2. This CDR3 spans 16 amino acids. Germline values: CDR1 SGHAT, CDR2 FQNNGV. The V and J ends lost 2 bases and 6 bases, in that order; junction bases with no gene match: 7. The DNA for the CDR3 is TGTGCCAGCAGCTTAATAGCGGGGGGAATGGGCAATGAGCAGTTCTTC. This gives the protein CASSLIAGGMGNEQFF.

The chain links TRBV6-2 or TRBV6-3 to TRBJ1-5, with no clear D. Germline CDR1 is MNHEY and CDR2 is SVGEGT. V lost 2 bases and J 6 bases, leaving 5 bases between the germline ends. The CDR3 is made up of 12 amino acids. The CDR3 here is CASSYRVQPQHF. The CDR3 nucleotides read TGTGCCAGCAGTTACCGGGTTCAGCCCCAGCATTTT.

This chain joins TRBV27 and TRBJ2-7; 9 nucleotides line up with TRBD2. Germline V CDR1 and CDR2: MNHEY, SMNVEV (reference sequence). V lost 8 bases, J lost 2 bases, and 19 bases stayed unmatched. This CDR3 comprises 18 residues. The CDR3 DNA is TGTGCCAGCTCTTCGGGACCAGCGGGAGGAACTGTTACCTACGAGCAGTACTTC. This encodes CASSSGPAGGTVTYEQYF.

This clonotype was recorded many times. V is TRBV6-1 and J is TRBJ2-2, with 8 nucleotides matching TRBD1. The CDR3 sequence is 14 residues long. Losses at the gene ends were 10 bases for V and 4 bases for J; bases not matched to a gene: 8. The germline CDR1 and CDR2 sequences are MNHNS and SASEGT. The CDR3 spells CATRGTGGTGELFF. In nucleotides, the CDR3 is TGTGCCACCCGTGGTACAGGGGGCACCGGGGAGCTGTTTTTT.

In this sample, this clonotype turned up a few times. This may be a read error, as it is one base from a much larger clone. Given the absence of the conserved phenylalanine or tryptophan at the CDR3 end, a read error is likely. The gene calls are TRBV7-4 and TRBJ1-6; a possible D gene is TRBD1 (5 bases). In germline, CDR1 is SGHVT, CDR2 SQSDAQ. V lost 5 bases, J lost 7 bases, and 12 bases lay in between. The CDR3 covers 14 residues. The CDR3 region has the DNA TGTGCCAGCAGCGTTGGACATCGGAATTCACCCCTCCACTCT. This gives the protein CASSVGHRNSPLHS.

This clonotype occurred a few times. The gene calls are TRBV7-6 and TRBJ1-2; D remains ambiguous. V dropped 5 bases and J dropped 5 bases, with 21 bases sitting between them. Germline CDR1 reads SGHVS; CDR2 reads FNYEAQ. The CDR3 is 16 residues long. The CDR3: CASSPFPGTQEYGYTF. The CDR3 nucleotides read TGTGCCAGCAGCCCGTTTCCGGGAACCCAGGAGTATGGCTACACCTTC.

At least ten counts were recorded for this clonotype. The gene calls are TRBV11-2 and TRBJ2-7, with TRBD1 matching over 9 bases. Germline V lookup: CDR1 SGHAT, CDR2 FQNNGV. V gave up 2 bases and J gave up 4 bases; unmatched junction bases: 6. The CDR3 has 15 amino acids. The CDR3 sequence: CASSLTGGELYEQYF. In DNA, the CDR3 is TGTGCCAGCAGCTTAACAGGGGGCGAGTTGTACGAGCAGTACTTC.

This clonotype was seen ten or more times. V usage is TRBV15 and J usage is TRBJ1-1; no clear D gene. V was shortened by 4 bases and J by 0 bases, with 6 bases between the two germline ends. Per germline, CDR1 LNHNV and CDR2 YYDKDF (reference sequence). The CDR3 runs to 13 residues. The CDR3 DNA follows: TGTGCCACCAGCAAGGATCTGAACACTGAAGCTTTCTTT. It yields the protein CATSKDLNTEAFF.

In this sample, this clonotype turned up many times. The rearrangement uses TRBV27 and TRBJ1-6, with TRBD1 matching over 8 bases. The CDR3 consists of 11 residues. Germline values: CDR1 MNHEY, CDR2 SMNVEV (reference sequence). V lost 8 bases and J lost 9; bases outside the gene matches: 0. The CDR3 DNA is TGTGCCAGCGGACAGGGTTCACCCCTCCACTTT. It yields the protein CASGQGSPLHF.

The rearrangement uses TRBV6-1 and TRBJ1-1; D gene unclear. CDR3 length equals 13 residues. Trimming stripped 6 bases from V and 1 base from J, with 9 bases between. Germline values: CDR1 MNHNS, CDR2 SASEGT. CDR3 protein: CASREDGNTEAFF. CDR3 nucleotides: TGTGCCAGCAGAGAGGACGGGAACACTGAAGCTTTCTTT.

In this sample, this clonotype turned up many times. The V call is TRBV14, the J call TRBJ2-1; the D is unclear. CDR3 length: 15 amino acids. Germline CDR1 is SGHDN and CDR2 is FVKESK. V lost 0 bases and J lost 4, with 10 bases in between. CDR3 residues: CASSQEGFGYNEQFF. CDR3 in DNA: TGTGCCAGCAGCCAAGAAGGGTTCGGTTACAATGAGCAGTTCTTC.

The table lists this clonotype with many counts. The genes are TRBV12-3 or TRBV12-4 and TRBJ1-4; D call uncertain. The germline V and J ends were trimmed by 3 bases and 6 bases, with 14 bases remaining between them. The CDR3 runs 15 residues. This CDR3 is CASSLVGPRDEKLFF. The DNA for the CDR3 is TGTGCCAGCAGTTTGGTGGGCCCAAGGGATGAAAAACTGTTTTTT.

This clonotype occurred many times. The chain recombines TRBV12-3 or TRBV12-4 with TRBJ1-1; a weak D match, TRBD1 (5 bases). Between the trimmed V and J ends, which lost 6 bases and 1 base, there was a span of 15 bases. This CDR3 contains 15 residues. The CDR3 protein is CASSSEGTANTEAFF. CDR3 in DNA: TGTGCCAGCAGCTCAGAGGGGACTGCGAACACTGAAGCTTTCTTT.

This chain uses TRBV5-1 with TRBJ2-5; D may be TRBD2 (5 bases). This CDR3 has 17 residues. V shed 6 bases and J shed 2 bases, with 23 bases lying between them. CDR1 and CDR2 from the germline V gene are SGHRS and YFSETQ. The CDR3 DNA is TGCGCCAGCACAGCATTCCCGGGATTATCGGGGCAAGAGACCCAGTACTTC. It specifies CASTAFPGLSGQETQYF.